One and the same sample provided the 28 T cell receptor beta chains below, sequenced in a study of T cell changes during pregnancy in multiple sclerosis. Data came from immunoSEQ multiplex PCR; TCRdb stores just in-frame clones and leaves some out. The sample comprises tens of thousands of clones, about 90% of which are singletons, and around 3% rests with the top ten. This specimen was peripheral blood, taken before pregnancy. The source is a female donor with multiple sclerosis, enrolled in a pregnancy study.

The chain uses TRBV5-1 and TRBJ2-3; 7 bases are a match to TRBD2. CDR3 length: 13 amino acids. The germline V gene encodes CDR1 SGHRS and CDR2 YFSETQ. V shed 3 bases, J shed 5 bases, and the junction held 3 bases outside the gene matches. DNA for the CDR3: TGCGCCAGCAGCTCTGGGGGGGGAGATACGCAGTATTTT. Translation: CASSSGGGDTQYF.

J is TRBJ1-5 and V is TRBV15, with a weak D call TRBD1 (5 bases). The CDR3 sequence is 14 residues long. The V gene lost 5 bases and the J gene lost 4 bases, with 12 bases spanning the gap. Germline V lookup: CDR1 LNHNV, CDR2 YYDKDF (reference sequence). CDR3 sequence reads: CATSGGLRNQPQHF. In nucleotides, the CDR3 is TGTGCCACCAGCGGGGGACTGAGAAATCAGCCCCAGCATTTT.

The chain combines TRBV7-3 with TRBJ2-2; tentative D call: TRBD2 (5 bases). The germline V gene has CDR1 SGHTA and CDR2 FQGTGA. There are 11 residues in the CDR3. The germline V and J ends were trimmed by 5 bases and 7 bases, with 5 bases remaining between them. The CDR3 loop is CASSGSGELFF. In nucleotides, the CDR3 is TGTGCCAGCAGCGGGAGCGGGGAGCTGTTTTTT. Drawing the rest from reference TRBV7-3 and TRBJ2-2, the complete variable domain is GAGVSQTPSNKVTEKGKYVELRCDPISGHTALYWYRQSLGQGPEFLIYFQGTGAADDSGLPNDRFFAVRPEGSVSTLKIQRTERGDSAVYLCASSGSGELFFGEGSRLTVL.

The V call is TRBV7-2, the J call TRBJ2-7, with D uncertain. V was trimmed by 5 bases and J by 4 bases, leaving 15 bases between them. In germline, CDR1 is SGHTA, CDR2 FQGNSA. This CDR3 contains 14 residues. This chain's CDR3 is CASSPRLGLYEQYF. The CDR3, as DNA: TGTGCCAGCAGCCCTAGGTTAGGTTTGTACGAGCAGTACTTC. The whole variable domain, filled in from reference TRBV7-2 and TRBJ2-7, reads GAGVSQSPSNKVTEKGKDVELRCDPISGHTALYWYRQSLGQGLEFLIYFQGNSAPDKSGLPSDRFSAERTGGSVSTLTIQRTQQEDSAVYLCASSPRLGLYEQYFGPGTRLTVT.

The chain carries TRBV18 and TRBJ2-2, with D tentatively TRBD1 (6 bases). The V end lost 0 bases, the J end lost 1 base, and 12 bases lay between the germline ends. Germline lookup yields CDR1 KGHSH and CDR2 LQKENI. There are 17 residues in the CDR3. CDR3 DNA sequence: TGTGCCAGCTCACCACCCGACCGGGGACAGAACACCGGGGAGCTGTTTTTT. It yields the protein CASSPPDRGQNTGELFF.

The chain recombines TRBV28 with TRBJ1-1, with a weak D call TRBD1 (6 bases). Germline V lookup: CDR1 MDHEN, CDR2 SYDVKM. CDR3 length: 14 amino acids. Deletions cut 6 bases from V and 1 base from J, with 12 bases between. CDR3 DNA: TGTGCCAGCAGAAATCCGGGACAGAACACTGAAGCTTTCTTT. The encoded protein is CASRNPGQNTEAFF.

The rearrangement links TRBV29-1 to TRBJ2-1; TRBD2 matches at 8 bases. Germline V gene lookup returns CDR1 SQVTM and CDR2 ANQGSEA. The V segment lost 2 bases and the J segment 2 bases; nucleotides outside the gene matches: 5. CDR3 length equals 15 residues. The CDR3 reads CSVEPTSGPYNEQFF. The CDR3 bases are TGCAGCGTTGAACCAACTAGCGGTCCCTACAATGAGCAGTTCTTC.

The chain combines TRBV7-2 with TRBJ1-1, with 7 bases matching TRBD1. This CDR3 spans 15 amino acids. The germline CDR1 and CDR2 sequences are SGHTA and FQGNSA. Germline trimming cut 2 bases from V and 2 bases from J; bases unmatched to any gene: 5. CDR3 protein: CASSLTGTANTEAFF. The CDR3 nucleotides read TGTGCCAGCAGCTTAACGGGGACAGCAAACACTGAAGCTTTCTTT. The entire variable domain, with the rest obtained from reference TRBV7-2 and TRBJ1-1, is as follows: GAGVSQSPSNKVTEKGKDVELRCDPISGHTALYWYRQSLGQGLEFLIYFQGNSAPDKSGLPSDRFSAERTGGSVSTLTIQRTQQEDSAVYLCASSLTGTANTEAFFGQGTRLTVV.

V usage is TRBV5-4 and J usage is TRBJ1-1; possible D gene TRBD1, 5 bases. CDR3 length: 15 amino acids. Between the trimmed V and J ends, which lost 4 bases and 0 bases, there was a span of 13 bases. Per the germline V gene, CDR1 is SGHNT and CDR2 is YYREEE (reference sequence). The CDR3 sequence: CASSPSQVVNTEAFF. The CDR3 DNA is TGTGCCAGCAGCCCATCACAGGTAGTGAACACTGAAGCTTTCTTT. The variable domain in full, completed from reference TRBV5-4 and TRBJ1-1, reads ETGVTQSPTHLIKTRGQQVTLRCSSQSGHNTVSWYQQALGQGPQFIFQYYREEENGRGNFPPRFSGLQFPNYSSELNVNALELDDSALYLCASSPSQVVNTEAFFGQGTRLTVV.

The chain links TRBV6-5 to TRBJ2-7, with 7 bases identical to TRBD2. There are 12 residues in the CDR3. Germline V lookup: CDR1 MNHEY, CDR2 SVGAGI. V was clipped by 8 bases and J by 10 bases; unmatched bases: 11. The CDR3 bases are TGTGCCAGCGGGGACGGCGGGAGTGGTCAGTACTTC. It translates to CASGDGGSGQYF.

The CDR3 reads CASSRGYEQYF. DNA for the CDR3: TGTGCCAGTAGTCGGGGCTACGAGCAGTACTTC. The J gene is TRBJ2-7, the V gene TRBV19; TRBD2 might be the D (5 bases). The germline V gene has CDR1 LNHDA and CDR2 SQIVND (reference sequence). CDR3 length: 11 amino acids. Trimming cost V 5 bases and J 3 bases, with 5 bases left between them.

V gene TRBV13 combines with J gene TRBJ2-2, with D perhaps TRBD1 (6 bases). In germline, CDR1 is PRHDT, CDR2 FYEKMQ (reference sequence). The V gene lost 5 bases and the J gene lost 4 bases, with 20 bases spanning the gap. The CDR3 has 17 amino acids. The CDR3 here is CASSPAWDDRFTGELFF. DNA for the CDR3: TGTGCCAGCAGCCCTGCATGGGATGACAGGTTCACCGGGGAGCTGTTTTTT.

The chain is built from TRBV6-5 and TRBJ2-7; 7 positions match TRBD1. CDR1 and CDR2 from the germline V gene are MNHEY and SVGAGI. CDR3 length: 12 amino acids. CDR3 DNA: TGTGCTGGACAGGAGAGCTCCTACGAGCAGTACTTC. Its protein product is CAGQESSYEQYF.

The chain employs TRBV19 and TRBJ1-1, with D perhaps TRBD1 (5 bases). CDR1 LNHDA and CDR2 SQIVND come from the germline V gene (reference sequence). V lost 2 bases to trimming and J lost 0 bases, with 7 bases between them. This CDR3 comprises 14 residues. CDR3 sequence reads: CASSIKTVNTEAFF. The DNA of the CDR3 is TGTGCCAGTAGTATAAAGACAGTGAACACTGAAGCTTTCTTT.

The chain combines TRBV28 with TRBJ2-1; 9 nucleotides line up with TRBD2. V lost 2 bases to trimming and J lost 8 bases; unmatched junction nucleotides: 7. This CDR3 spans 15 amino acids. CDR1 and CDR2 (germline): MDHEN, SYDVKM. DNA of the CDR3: TGTGCCAGCAGTTTAGCGGGAGGGCCTCAGCATGAGCAGTTCTTC. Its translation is CASSLAGGPQHEQFF.

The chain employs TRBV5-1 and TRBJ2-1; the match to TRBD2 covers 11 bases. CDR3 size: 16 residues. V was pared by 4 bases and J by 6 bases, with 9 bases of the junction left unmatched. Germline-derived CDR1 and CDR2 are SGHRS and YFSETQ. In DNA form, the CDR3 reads TGCGCCAGCAGCGTCGGGACTAGCGGTGACTTCAATGAGCAGTTCTTC. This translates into CASSVGTSGDFNEQFF.

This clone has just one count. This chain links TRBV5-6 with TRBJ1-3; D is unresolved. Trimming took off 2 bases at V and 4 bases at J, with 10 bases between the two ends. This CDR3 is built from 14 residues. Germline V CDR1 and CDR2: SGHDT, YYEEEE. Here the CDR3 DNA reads TGTGCCAGCAGCTTAGTGTCGGTGGGAAACACCATATATTTT. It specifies CASSLVSVGNTIYF.

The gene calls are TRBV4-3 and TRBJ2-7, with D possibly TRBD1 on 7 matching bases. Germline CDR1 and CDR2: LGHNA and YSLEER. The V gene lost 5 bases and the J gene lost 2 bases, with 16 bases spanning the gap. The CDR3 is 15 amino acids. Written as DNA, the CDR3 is TGCGCCAGCAGCGCGGGACAGAACACTGCCTACGAGCAGTACTTC. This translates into CASSAGQNTAYEQYF.

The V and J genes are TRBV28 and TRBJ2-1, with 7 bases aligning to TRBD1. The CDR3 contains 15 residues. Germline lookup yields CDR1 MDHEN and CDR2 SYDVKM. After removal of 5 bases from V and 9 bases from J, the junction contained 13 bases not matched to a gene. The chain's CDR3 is CASSPRTGFLAEQFF. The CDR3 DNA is TGTGCCAGCAGTCCACGGACAGGTTTCCTTGCTGAGCAGTTCTTC.

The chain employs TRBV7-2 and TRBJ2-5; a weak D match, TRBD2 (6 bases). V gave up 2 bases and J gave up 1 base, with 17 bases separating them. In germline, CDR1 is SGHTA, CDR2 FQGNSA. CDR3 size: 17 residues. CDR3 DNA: TGTGCCAGCAGCTTAAGCCGTGGCGGAGGGGTCCAAGAGACCCAGTACTTC. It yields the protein CASSLSRGGGVQETQYF.

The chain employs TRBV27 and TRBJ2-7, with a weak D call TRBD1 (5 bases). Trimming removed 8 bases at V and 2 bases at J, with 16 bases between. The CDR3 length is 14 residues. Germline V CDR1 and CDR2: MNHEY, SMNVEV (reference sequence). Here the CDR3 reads CASSSQGLAYEQYF. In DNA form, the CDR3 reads TGTGCCAGCTCCTCGCAGGGTCTAGCCTACGAGCAGTACTTC.

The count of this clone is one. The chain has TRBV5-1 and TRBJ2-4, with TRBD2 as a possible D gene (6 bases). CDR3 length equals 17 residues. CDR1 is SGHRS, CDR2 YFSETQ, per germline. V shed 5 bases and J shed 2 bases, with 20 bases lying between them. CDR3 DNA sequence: TGCGCCAGCAGATATAGTTCCGGGGCGGGAACCAAAAACATTCAGTACTTC. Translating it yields CASRYSSGAGTKNIQYF.

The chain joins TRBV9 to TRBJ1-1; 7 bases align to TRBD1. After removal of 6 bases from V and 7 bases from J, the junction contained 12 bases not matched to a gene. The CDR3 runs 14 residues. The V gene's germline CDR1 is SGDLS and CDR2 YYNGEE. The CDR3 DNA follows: TGTGCCAGCACCTTGGACGTTACAGGGGATGAAGCTTTCTTT. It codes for CASTLDVTGDEAFF.

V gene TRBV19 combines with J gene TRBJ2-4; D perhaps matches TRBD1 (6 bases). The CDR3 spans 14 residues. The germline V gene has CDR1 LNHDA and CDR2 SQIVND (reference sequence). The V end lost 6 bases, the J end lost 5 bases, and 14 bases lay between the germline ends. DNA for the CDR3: TGTGCCAGTAGGCCCGACAGGCTCGAAAACATTCAGTACTTC. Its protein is CASRPDRLENIQYF. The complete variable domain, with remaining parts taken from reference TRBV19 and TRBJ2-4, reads DGGITQSPKYLFRKEGQNVTLSCEQNLNHDAMYWYRQDPGQGLRLIYYSQIVNDFQKGDIAEGYSVSREKKESFPLTVTSAQKNPTAFYLCASRPDRLENIQYFGAGTRLSVL.

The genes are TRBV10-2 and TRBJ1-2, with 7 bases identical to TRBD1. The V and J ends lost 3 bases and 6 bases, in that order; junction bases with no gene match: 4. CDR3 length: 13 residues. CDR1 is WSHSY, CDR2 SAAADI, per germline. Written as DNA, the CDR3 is TGCGCCAGCAGTGAAGTCACAGGGGATGGCTACACCTTC. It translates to CASSEVTGDGYTF.

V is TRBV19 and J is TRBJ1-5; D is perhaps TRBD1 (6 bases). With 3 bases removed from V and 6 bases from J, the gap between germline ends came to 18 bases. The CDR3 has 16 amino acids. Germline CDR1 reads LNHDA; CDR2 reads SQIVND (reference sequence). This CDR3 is CASSMGAGSFSQPQHF. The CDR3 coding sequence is TGTGCCAGTAGTATGGGGGCAGGGTCTTTTTCTCAGCCCCAGCATTTT.

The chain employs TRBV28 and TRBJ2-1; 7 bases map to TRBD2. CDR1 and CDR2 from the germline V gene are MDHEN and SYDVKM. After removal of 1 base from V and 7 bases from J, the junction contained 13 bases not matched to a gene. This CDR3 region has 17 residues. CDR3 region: CASSLSAGVGGANEQFF. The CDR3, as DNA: TGTGCCAGCAGTTTATCGGCGGGGGTGGGAGGGGCGAATGAGCAGTTCTTC.

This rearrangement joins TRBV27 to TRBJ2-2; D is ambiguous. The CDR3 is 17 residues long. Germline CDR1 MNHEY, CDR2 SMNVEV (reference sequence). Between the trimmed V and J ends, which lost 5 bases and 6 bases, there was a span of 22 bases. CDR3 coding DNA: TGTGCCAGCAGTGCCACCACTCTCCTAGGAGCCCCCGGGGAGCTGTTTTTT. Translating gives CASSATTLLGAPGELFF.